The table lists the clone carrying this TCR beta chain with many counts. Its cognate antigen is unknown. TCRdb re-analysed the reads in MiXCR, keeping a single row per CDR3 protein. The sample lists 300,000 or so distinct CDR3 sequences, approximately 8.9% occurring once. The sample belongs to a study of T cell repertoires in cytomegalovirus infection. This CDR3 comprises 14 residues. Trimming cost V 3 bases and J 1 base, with 7 bases left between them. Study-wide findings and caveats: Individuals carrying CMV plus the relevant HLA were identified by cumulative frequency of public TCR beta families.

This receptor was identified in a human donor in good health (CMV status not recorded). Some clones in this sample may be carry-over from other donors' samples. The sequencing input was PBMCs. This rearrangement joins TRBV12-3 or TRBV12-4 to TRBJ2-4; unclear D gene. CDR3 bases: TGTGCCAGCAGTTTCGGCGACGCCAAAAACATTCAGTACTTC. It translates to CASSFGDAKNIQYF.